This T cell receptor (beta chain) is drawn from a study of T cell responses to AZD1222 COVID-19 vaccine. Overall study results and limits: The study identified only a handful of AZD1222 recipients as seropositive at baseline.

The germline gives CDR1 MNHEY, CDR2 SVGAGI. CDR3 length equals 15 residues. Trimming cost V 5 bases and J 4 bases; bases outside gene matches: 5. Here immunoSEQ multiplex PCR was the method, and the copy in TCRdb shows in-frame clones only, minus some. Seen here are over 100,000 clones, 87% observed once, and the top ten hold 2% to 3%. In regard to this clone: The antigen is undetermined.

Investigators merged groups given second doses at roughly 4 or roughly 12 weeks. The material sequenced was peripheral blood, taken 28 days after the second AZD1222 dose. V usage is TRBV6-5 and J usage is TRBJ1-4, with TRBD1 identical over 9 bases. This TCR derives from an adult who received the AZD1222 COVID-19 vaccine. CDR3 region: CASSRSGQGNEKLFF. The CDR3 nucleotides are TGTGCCAGCAGTAGGTCGGGACAGGGTAATGAAAAACTGTTTTTT.